This TCR beta chain was captured by sequencing in a study of cytomegalovirus exposure and HLA in healthy donors. Study-wide points: A later analysis, which compared TCR beta chains of equal frequency, found the HLA-associated ones more clonally expanded.

Concerning this clone itself: Its target is not known.

Amplification used 60 Vbeta primers and 13 Jbeta primers. Assay used: immunoSEQ multiplex PCR; TCRdb lists only in-frame clones, some missing. The top ten hold around 0.44% of the sample, which has around 210,000 clones, around 78% seen once. V shed 1 base and J shed 6 bases, with 12 bases lying between them. This CDR3 has 14 residues. In germline, CDR1 is LNHNV, CDR2 YYDKDF (reference sequence). This receptor was taken from a boy aged 5-17 years in good health and CMV-seronegative. Source material: PBMCs. The chain uses TRBV15 and TRBJ2-5, with a tentative D call TRBD1 (5 bases). CDR3 sequence: CATSRVEVGQTQYF. CDR3 nucleotides: TGTGCCACCAGCAGAGTAGAGGTGGGGCAGACCCAGTACTTC.